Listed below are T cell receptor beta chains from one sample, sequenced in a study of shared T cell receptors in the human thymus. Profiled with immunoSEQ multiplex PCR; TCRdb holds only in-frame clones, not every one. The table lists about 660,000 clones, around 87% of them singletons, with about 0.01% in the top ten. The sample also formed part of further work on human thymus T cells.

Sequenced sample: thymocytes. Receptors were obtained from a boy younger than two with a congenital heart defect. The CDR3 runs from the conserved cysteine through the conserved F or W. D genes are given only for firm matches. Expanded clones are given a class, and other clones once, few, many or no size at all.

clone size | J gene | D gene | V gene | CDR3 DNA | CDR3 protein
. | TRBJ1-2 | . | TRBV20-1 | TGCAGTGCTAGTAGAAGCACCTTC | CSASRSTF
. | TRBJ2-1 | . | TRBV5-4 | TGTGCCAGCAGGCACGGGACTTACAATGAGCAGTTCTTC | CASRHGTYNEQFF
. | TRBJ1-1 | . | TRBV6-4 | TGTGCCAGCAGTGACTACCCCCGATTGTTAAGGGGCACTGAAGCTTTCTTT | CASSDYPRLLRGTEAFF
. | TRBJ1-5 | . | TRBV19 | TGTGCCAGTAGTATGCGGGGGAACAATCAGCCCCAGCATTTT | CASSMRGNNQPQHF
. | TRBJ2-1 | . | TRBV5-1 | TGCGCCAGCAGCCGACCCAGCGGGTCCTACAATGAGCAGTTCTTC | CASSRPSGSYNEQFF
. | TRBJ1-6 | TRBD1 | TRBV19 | TGTGCCAGTAGTTCGGGACAGGGTAGGCATTCACCCCTCCACTTT | CASSSGQGRHSPLHF
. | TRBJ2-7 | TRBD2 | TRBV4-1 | TGCGCCAGCAGCCAACCCCGCACCCAGACTAGCCTTAACTCCTACGAGCAGTACTTC | CASSQPRTQTSLNSYEQYF
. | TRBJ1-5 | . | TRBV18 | TGTGCCAGCTCACTACAGGGACAGCCCCAGCATTTT | CASSLQGQPQHF
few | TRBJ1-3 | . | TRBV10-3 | TGTGCCATCAGTGAAGAGCGTGGCCCCCAGGGGGGAAACACCATATATTTT | CAISEERGPQGGNTIYF
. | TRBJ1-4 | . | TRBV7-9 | TGTGCCAGCAGCTTAGGGCTGCACCACGGGGTTGAAAAACTGTTTTTT | CASSLGLHHGVEKLFF
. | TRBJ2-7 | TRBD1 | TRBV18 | TGTGCCAGCTCACTTATTGACAGGGCCACCGCCTACGAGCAGTACTTC | CASSLIDRATAYEQYF
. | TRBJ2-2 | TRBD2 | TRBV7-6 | TGTGCCAGCAGCCTAGCGGGAGAGGGAACCGGGGAGCTGTTTTTT | CASSLAGEGTGELFF
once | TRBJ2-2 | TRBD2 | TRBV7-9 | TGTGCCAGCAGCTTAGAAGAAGGAGCGGGGGCGGGAGGGACCGGGGAGCTGTTTTTT | CASSLEEGAGAGGTGELFF
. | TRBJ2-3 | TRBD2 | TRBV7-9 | TGTGCCAGCAGCCCGGGACTAGCGGGAGGGCCGGGCACAGATACGCAGTATTTT | CASSPGLAGGPGTDTQYF
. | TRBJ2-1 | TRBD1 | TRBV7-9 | TGTGCCAGCAGCTCACCGATGGACAGGGGGCGGAATGAGCAGTTCTTC | CASSSPMDRGRNEQFF
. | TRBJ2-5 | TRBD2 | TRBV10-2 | TGCGCCGGACTAGCTAGGAAAGAGACCCAGTACTTC | CAGLARKETQYF
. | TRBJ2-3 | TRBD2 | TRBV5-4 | TGTGCCAGCAGCTTTCGGACTAGCGGTATCACAGATACGCAGTATTTT | CASSFRTSGITDTQYF
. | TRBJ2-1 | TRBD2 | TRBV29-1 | TGCAGCGCTGTAGGCGGGTCACTTTGGGGCGGGAGGCGGGGGTACAATGAGCAGTTCTTC | CSAVGGSLWGGRRGYNEQFF
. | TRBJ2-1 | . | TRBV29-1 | TGCAGCGTTAGGGGGGGCCGGGGGAGCTCCTACAATGAGCAGTTCTTC | CSVRGGRGSSYNEQFF
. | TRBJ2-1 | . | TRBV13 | TGTGCCAGCAGACCCGACAAGTACAATGAGCAGTTCTTC | CASRPDKYNEQFF
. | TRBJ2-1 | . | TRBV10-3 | TGTGCCATCAGGGCGATCTCCCCCCGGGACAATGAGCAGTTCTTC | CAIRAISPRDNEQFF
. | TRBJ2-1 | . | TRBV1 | TGCACCAGCAGCCCCACCTATATAAGACTAGCTAATGTCAATGAGCAGTTCTTC | CTSSPTYIRLANVNEQFF
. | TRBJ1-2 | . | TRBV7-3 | TGTGCCAGCAGCACAGCCCGCACAGGGAGTTGTGGCTACACCTTC | CASSTARTGSCGYTF
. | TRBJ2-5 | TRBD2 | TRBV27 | TGTGCCAGCAGATCCGGACTAGCGGGAGAGTTGGAGACCCAGTACTTC | CASRSGLAGELETQYF
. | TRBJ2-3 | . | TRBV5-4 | TGTGCCAGCAGCCATAAAATCCCTGGGCCTCCCCCAGTCCATACGCAGTATTTT | CASSHKIPGPPPVHTQYF
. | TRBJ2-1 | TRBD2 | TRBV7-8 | TGTGCCAGCACCCCCACGGGCAGGTTCGAGCGGGAGTGCTACAATGAGCAGTTCTTC | CASTPTGRFERECYNEQFF
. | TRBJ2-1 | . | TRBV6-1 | TGTGCCAGCAGTGGATCCAGGACTTACAATGAGCAGTTCTTC | CASSGSRTYNEQFF
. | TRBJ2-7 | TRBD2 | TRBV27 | TGTGCCAGCAGTCCTAGCGGGAGTGGAAACGAGCAGTACTTC | CASSPSGSGNEQYF
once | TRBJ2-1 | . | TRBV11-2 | TGTGCCAGCAGCAAAGGACTAAACAATGAGCAGTTCTTC | CASSKGLNNEQFF
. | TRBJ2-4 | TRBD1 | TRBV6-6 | TGTGCCAGCAGTTACACCGACAGGGGCACCAAAAACATTCAGTACTTC | CASSYTDRGTKNIQYF
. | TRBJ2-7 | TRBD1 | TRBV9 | TGTGCCAGCAGCGCTTCCGGGACAGGCGACGAGCAGTACTTC | CASSASGTGDEQYF
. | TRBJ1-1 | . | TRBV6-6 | TGTGCCAGCACCACAAGGGGATTCCGAATGAACACTGAAGCTTTCTTT | CASTTRGFRMNTEAFF
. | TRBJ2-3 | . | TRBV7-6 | TGTGCCAGCAGCCCGATGGGGGCCCGTGTCCCAGATACGCAGTATTTT | CASSPMGARVPDTQYF
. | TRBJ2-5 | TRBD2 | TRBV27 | TGTGCCAGCAGAGCCCGACTAGCGGGAGATGAGACCCAGTACTTC | CASRARLAGDETQYF
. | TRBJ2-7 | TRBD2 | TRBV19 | TGTGCCAGTAGTATGACGTGGTCTAGCGGTACCTACGAGCAGTACTTC | CASSMTWSSGTYEQYF
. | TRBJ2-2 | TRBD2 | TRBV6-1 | TGTGCCAGCAGGCTGGGAGGGCAGGCCGGGGAGCTGTTTTTT | CASRLGGQAGELFF
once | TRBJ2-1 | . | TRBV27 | TGTGCCAGCAGTTTCCCAGATTACAATGAGCAGTTCTTC | CASSFPDYNEQFF
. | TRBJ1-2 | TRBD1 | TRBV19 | TGTGCCAGTAGTATAGGGGCAGGGGGCGAGGGCTACACCTTC | CASSIGAGGEGYTF
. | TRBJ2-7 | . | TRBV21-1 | TGTGCCAGCAGCAACCCTAGCGGGAGCCAGAGCTCCTACGAGCAGTACTTC | CASSNPSGSQSSYEQYF
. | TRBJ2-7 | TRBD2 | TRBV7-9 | TGTGCCAGCAGCCCCCGTCAGGCTAGCGGGGTCTACGAGCAGTACTTC | CASSPRQASGVYEQYF
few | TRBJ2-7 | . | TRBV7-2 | TGTGCCAGCAGCTCCGAGGGCACCTACGAGCAGTACTTC | CASSSEGTYEQYF
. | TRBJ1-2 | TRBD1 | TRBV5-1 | TGCGCCAGCAGCCTGGACAGGCCCCTGAATGGCTACACCTTC | CASSLDRPLNGYTF
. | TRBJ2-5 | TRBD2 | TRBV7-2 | TGTGCCAGCAGCCGCCGGACTAGCGGTCCCGAGAAGACCCAGTACTTC | CASSRRTSGPEKTQYF
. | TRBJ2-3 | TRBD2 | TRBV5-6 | TGTGCCAGCAGCTTGGCCCCTAGCGGGCCCACAGATACGCAGTATTTT | CASSLAPSGPTDTQYF
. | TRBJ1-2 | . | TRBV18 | TGTGCCAGCTCACCACCCTTTACAGTCGGATATGGCTACACCTTC | CASSPPFTVGYGYTF